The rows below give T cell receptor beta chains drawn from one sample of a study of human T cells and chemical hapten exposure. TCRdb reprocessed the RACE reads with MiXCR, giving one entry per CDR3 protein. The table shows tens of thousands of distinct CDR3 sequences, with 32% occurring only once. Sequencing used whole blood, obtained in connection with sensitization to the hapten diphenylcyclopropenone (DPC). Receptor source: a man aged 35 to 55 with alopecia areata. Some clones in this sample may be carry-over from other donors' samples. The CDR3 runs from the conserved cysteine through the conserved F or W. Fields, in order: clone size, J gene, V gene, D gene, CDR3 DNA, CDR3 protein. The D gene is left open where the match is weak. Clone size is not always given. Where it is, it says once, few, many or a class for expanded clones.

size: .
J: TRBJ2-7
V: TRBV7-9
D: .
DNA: TGTGCCAGCAGCTCCTCTAGCGTGGCCTACGAGCAGTACTTC
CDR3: CASSSSSVAYEQYF

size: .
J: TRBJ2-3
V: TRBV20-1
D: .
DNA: TGCAGTGCTAGAGGAGGTTGGTTAGGAAAAGATACGCAGTATTTT
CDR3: CSARGGWLGKDTQYF

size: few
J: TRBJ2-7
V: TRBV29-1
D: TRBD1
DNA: TGCAGCGTGGCGGACAGGGGTCACGAGCAGTACTTC
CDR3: CSVADRGHEQYF

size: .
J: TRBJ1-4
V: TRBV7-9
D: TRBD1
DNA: TGTGCCAGCAGCTTAGGGGGACAGCCTAATGAAAAACTGTTTTTT
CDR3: CASSLGGQPNEKLFF

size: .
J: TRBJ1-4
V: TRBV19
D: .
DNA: TGTGCCAGTAGTATGGAGGGGGGGCGACAAAAACTGTTTTTT
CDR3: CASSMEGGRQKLFF

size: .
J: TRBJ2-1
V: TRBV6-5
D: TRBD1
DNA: TGTGCCAGCAGCCGGGGACAGGGGGGCTACAATGAGCAGTTCTTC
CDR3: CASSRGQGGYNEQFF

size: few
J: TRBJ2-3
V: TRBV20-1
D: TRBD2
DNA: TGCAGTGCTAGAGCTCCAGCGGGGGTAACAGATACGCAGTATTTT
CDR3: CSARAPAGVTDTQYF

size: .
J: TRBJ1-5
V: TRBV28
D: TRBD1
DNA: TGTGCCAGCAGTTTATCGACAGGGGGTCAGCCCCAGCATTTT
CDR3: CASSLSTGGQPQHF

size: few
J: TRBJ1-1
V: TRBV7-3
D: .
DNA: TGTGCCAGCAGCTTAACCGGGGGGACCCTCACTGAAGCTTTCTTT
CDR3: CASSLTGGTLTEAFF

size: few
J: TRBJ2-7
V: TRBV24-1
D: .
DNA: TGTGCCACCAGCCAGAGCGGGCAGCCCTACGAGCAGTACTTC
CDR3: CATSQSGQPYEQYF

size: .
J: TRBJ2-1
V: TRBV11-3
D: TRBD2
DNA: TGTGCCAGCAGCGGGGGACTAGCGGGATACAATGAGCAGTTCTTC
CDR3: CASSGGLAGYNEQFF

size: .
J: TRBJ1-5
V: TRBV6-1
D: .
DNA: TGTGCCAGCAGTGAAACATTCGATCAGCCCCAGCATTTT
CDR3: CASSETFDQPQHF

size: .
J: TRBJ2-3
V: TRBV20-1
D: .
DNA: TGCAGTGCTAGGCCGGGACCACAAAGGGATACGCAGTATTTT
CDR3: CSARPGPQRDTQYF

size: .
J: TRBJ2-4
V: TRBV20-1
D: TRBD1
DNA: TGCAGTGTCAAAGGGGGCAGGGGAATAGCCAAAAACATTCAGTACTTC
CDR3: CSVKGGRGIAKNIQYF

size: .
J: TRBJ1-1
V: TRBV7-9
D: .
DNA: TGTGCCAGCAGCTTAGCCCCTCCGAACACTGAAGCTTTCTTT
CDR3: CASSLAPPNTEAFF

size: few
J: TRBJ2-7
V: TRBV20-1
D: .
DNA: TGCAGTGCTCCCCGGTTGGGCACATCCTACGAGCAGTACTTC
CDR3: CSAPRLGTSYEQYF

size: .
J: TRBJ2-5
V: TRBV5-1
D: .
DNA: TGCGCCAGCAGCCCATACTCCCAAGAGACCCAGTACTTC
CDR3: CASSPYSQETQYF

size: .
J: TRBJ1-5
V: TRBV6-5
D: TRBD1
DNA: TGTGCCAGCAGAAGTCAGGGGGCCAAACAGCCCCAGCATTTT
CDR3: CASRSQGAKQPQHF